These T cell receptor beta chains were read from a single sample in a study of cytomegalovirus exposure and HLA in healthy donors. Using immunoSEQ multiplex PCR, the repertoire was profiled, and TCRdb retains in-frame clones only, with some absent. Of around 160,000 clones in the sample, around 78% were seen once. Sequencing was carried out using PBMCs. The receptors were gathered from a woman aged 40 to 50 in good health and CMV-seronegative. CDR3s leave out the opening cysteine and the closing phenylalanine or tryptophan. Each record gives: V gene, J gene, CDR3 protein.

TRBV27	TRBJ2-7	ASSYEGAEQY
TRBV29-1	TRBJ1-5	SVTGQGGQPQH
TRBV28	TRBJ2-2	ASTPGQGSDTGELF
TRBV7-8	TRBJ2-5	ASSFSKRELETQY
TRBV4-2	TRBJ2-2	ASSPREGGGRATKGTGELF
TRBV7-3	TRBJ2-2	ASSLEGGELF
TRBV2	TRBJ2-5	ASSVPGGQETQY
TRBV5-6	TRBJ2-1	ASSLFDAAEIDEQF
TRBV5-4	TRBJ1-1	ASSLPGQLNTEAF
TRBV28	TRBJ2-7	ASSPSGLTYEQY
TRBV9	TRBJ2-3	ASSDHSGESTDTQY
TRBV23-1	TRBJ2-7	ARRDLNEQY
TRBV5-4	TRBJ1-1	ASSPTATALSTEAF
TRBV30	TRBJ2-3	AWSPPGTDTQY
TRBV5-1	TRBJ1-2	ASSSRGDLYGYT
TRBV5-6	TRBJ2-7	ASSSRPGKIYEQY
TRBV10-3	TRBJ2-5	AITEGLAGGIGETQY
TRBV27	NA	ASSLFGGDYEQY
TRBV7-8	TRBJ1-2	ASSFVGGDSYGYT
TRBV5-4	TRBJ1-1	ASSLDGHGATEAF
TRBV18	TRBJ2-4	ASSPPIEGAKNIQY
TRBV6-5	TRBJ1-2	ASSPVGGADYGYT
TRBV20-1	TRBJ2-1	SAETSYEQF
TRBV20-1	TRBJ2-7	SASRVGEQY
TRBV5-1	TRBJ1-2	ASSLGTNGGYT
TRBV29-1	TRBJ2-2	SGTSGSQGGELF
TRBV6-5	TRBJ2-7	ASSPGQGRQY
TRBV7-9	TRBJ1-1	ASSQDRNTEAF
TRBV5-1	TRBJ2-1	ASSFTTSGLSSYNEQF
TRBV30	TRBJ1-3	AWTLFSGNTIY
TRBV25-1	TRBJ2-1	ASSEYGAGDRNEQF
TRBV25-1	TRBJ1-1	ASRGLGFTEAF
TRBV28	TRBJ1-2	ASTLNSGGDGYT
TRBV7-8	TRBJ2-7	ASSPVSYEQY
TRBV25-1	TRBJ2-1	ASSEGASGSYNEQF
TRBV30	TRBJ1-2	AWSTGSGYT
TRBV6-6	TRBJ1-5	ASSQAGQEQPQH
TRBV11-1	TRBJ2-1	ASSLGLRGGSEQF
TRBV19	TRBJ2-4	ASSIRGWEEIQY
TRBV29-1	TRBJ1-1	SVFLTGTNTEAF
TRBV4-1	TRBJ2-7	ASSQPRAGEQY